One sample yielded the 25 T cell receptor beta chains listed below, sequenced in a study of T cells after yellow fever vaccination. TCRdb called the 5' RACE reads again in MiXCR, with one record for every CDR3 protein. This sample has about 500,000 distinct CDR3 sequences; less than 20% occur once, and the top ten carry roughly 17%. Material: PBMCs, obtained around 5 days after the first yellow fever vaccination. The source is a man aged 18 to 29 who received the YFV17D yellow fever vaccine.

This rearrangement joins TRBV5-4 to TRBJ2-7; D possibly corresponds to TRBD1 (5 bases). The V and J ends lost 2 bases and 1 base respectively, with 13 bases between them. The germline CDR1 and CDR2 sequences are SGHNT and YYREEE (reference sequence). CDR3 length: 15 residues. The CDR3 region has the DNA TGTGCCAGCAGCTTCCAGGGTGTCGGATCCTACGAGCAGTACTTC. As protein: CASSFQGVGSYEQYF.

V gene TRBV28 combines with J gene TRBJ1-2, with 11 bases that match TRBD1. V shed 3 bases and J 4 bases; nucleotides not matched to a gene: 7. CDR1 is MDHEN and CDR2 is SYDVKM in the germline V gene. The CDR3 loop spans 16 amino acids. The CDR3 DNA reads as TGTGCCAGCAGTTTGTCCCCGGGACAGGGGGTCTATGGCTACACCTTC. It codes for CASSLSPGQGVYGYTF.

The V and J genes are TRBV27 and TRBJ2-1; D gene unclear. The CDR3 is 14 residues long. V lost 2 bases to trimming and J lost 6 bases, with 11 bases between them. Germline V gene data show CDR1 as MNHEY and CDR2 as SMNVEV (reference sequence). CDR3 sequence: CASSLGLPPNEQFF. The CDR3 region has the DNA TGTGCCAGCAGTTTAGGGCTACCACCCAATGAGCAGTTCTTC.

The chain carries TRBV6-2 or TRBV6-3 and TRBJ2-5; either TRBD1 or TRBD2 may supply D (5 bases each). CDR1 and CDR2 (germline): MNHEY, SVGEGT. Trimming took off 5 bases at V and 5 bases at J, with 15 bases between the two ends. This CDR3 has 14 amino acids. CDR3 DNA: TGTGCCAGCAGTCTCCGGGACCGCTTGGAGACCCAGTACTTC. Residues: CASSLRDRLETQYF.

V and J are TRBV9 and TRBJ2-5; 8 bases line up with TRBD2. The CDR3 sequence is 15 residues long. Germline loops: CDR1 SGDLS, CDR2 YYNGEE. The V gene end was trimmed by 0 bases and the J gene end by 0 bases; junction bases not matched to a gene: 1. The CDR3 loop is CASSVASGYQETQYF. CDR3 nucleotide sequence: TGTGCCAGCAGCGTAGCTAGCGGGTACCAAGAGACCCAGTACTTC.

The chain has TRBV19 and TRBJ2-6; D is possibly TRBD2 (6 bases). Germline CDR1 reads LNHDA; CDR2 reads SQIVND (reference sequence). V was pared by 9 bases and J by 0 bases, with 12 bases between. This CDR3 comprises 15 residues. CDR3 sequence (DNA): TGTGCCAGCGGAGGGCGATACTCTGGGGCCAACGTCCTGACTTTC. Residues: CASGGRYSGANVLTF.

V and J are TRBV20-1 and TRBJ2-2; 9 bases fit TRBD2. V was clipped by 0 bases and J by 7 bases; unmatched bases: 6. The CDR3 has 15 residues. Germline V CDR1 and CDR2: DFQATT, SNEGSKA (reference sequence). The CDR3 sequence is CSAREAGGPVGELFF. Written as DNA, the CDR3 is TGCAGTGCTAGAGAGGCGGGGGGGCCAGTCGGGGAGCTGTTTTTT.

The genes are TRBV4-1 and TRBJ2-5, with 7 bases matching TRBD2. The CDR3 sequence is 15 residues long. The junction had 6 bases not matched to a gene; V was cut back by 1 base and J by 4 bases. Germline V gene sequence: CDR1 MGHRA, CDR2 YSYEKL. The CDR3 sequence is CASSQVAGVGETQYF. In DNA form, the CDR3 reads TGCGCCAGCAGCCAAGTTGCGGGGGTAGGAGAGACCCAGTACTTC.

V and J are TRBV20-1 and TRBJ1-5; possibly TRBD1 for D (5 bases). The V gene's germline CDR1 is DFQATT and CDR2 SNEGSKA (reference sequence). The length of the CDR3 is 12 residues. V dropped 4 bases and J dropped 5 bases, with 9 bases sitting between them. The CDR3 here is CSAIGGDQPQHF. The CDR3 DNA is TGCAGTGCTATTGGGGGGGATCAGCCCCAGCATTTT.

This clonotype has only a few counts. This chain uses TRBV10-3 with TRBJ1-5, with D perhaps matching TRBD1 (5 bases). V dropped 9 bases and J dropped 3 bases, with 18 bases sitting between them. CDR1 is ENHRY and CDR2 is SYGVKD in the germline V gene. This CDR3 has 15 amino acids. Here the CDR3 DNA reads TGTGCCATGGAGACCTACGCGGGACCCAATCAGCCCCAGCATTTT. Translation gives CAMETYAGPNQPQHF.

The chain joins TRBV4-3 to TRBJ2-3; 7 nucleotides match TRBD1. The V gene's germline CDR1 is LGHNA and CDR2 YSLEER. The length of the CDR3 is 14 residues. Losses at the gene ends were 4 bases for V and 2 bases for J; bases not matched to a gene: 3. The DNA for the CDR3 is TGCGCCAGCAGCCGGGACAGATTCACAGATACGCAGTATTTT. Protein sequence: CASSRDRFTDTQYF.

Ten or more counts support this clonotype. The gene calls are TRBV12-3 or TRBV12-4 and TRBJ1-5; 7 nucleotides agree with TRBD1. This CDR3 is 14 amino acids long. The trim removed 6 bases at V and 3 bases at J, leaving 5 bases unmatched. Here the CDR3 reads CASSFTGANQPQHF. The DNA of the CDR3 is TGTGCCAGCAGCTTCACAGGGGCCAATCAGCCCCAGCATTTT.

In this sample, this clonotype turned up a few times. The chain joins TRBV7-9 to TRBJ2-7; TRBD2 agrees at 10 bases. Unmatched junction bases numbered 10, after V lost 5 bases and J lost 0 bases. CDR1 is SEHNR, CDR2 FQNEAQ, per germline (reference sequence). The CDR3 spans 17 residues. CDR3 in DNA: TGTGCCAGCAGCCCTGAGACTAGCGGGTTTAGCTCCTACGAGCAGTACTTC. Protein product: CASSPETSGFSSYEQYF.

This chain links TRBV20-1 with TRBJ2-3; 10 nucleotides line up with TRBD1. CDR1 DFQATT and CDR2 SNEGSKA come from the germline V gene (reference sequence). The CDR3 runs 15 residues. With V trimmed by 6 bases and J by 2 bases, 8 bases remained unmatched. The CDR3 spells CSASRDRGYTDTQYF. CDR3 DNA sequence: TGCAGTGCGTCGAGGGACAGGGGTTACACAGATACGCAGTATTTT.

In this sample, this clonotype turned up many times. This rearrangement joins TRBV20-1 to TRBJ2-1; possibly TRBD1 or TRBD2 for D (6 bases each). Germline CDR1 and CDR2: DFQATT and SNEGSKA (reference sequence). Trimming took 6 bases from V and 0 from J, leaving 15 bases between them. The CDR3 consists of 15 residues. The CDR3 loop reads CSAPRGSGSYNEQFF. The CDR3 bases are TGCAGTGCGCCCAGGGGTAGCGGCTCCTACAATGAGCAGTTCTTC.

This clonotype was seen more than once but under ten times. V and J are TRBV5-1 and TRBJ2-3, with D unclear. CDR3 size: 14 residues. Trimming left V 0 bases short and J 4 bases short, with 9 bases between. Germline CDR1 SGHRS, CDR2 YFSETQ. The chain's CDR3 is CASSLGPGPDTQYF. CDR3 nucleotides: TGCGCCAGCAGCTTGGGACCCGGGCCAGATACGCAGTATTTT.

This clonotype has only one observation. CDR3: CSAIGIFGQPQHF. CDR3 nucleotide sequence: TGCAGTGCTATCGGCATTTTTGGTCAGCCCCAGCATTTT. V usage is TRBV20-1 and J usage is TRBJ1-5, with D unclear. The CDR3 loop spans 13 amino acids. V was shortened by 4 bases and J by 6 bases, with 13 bases between the two germline ends. The V gene's germline CDR1 is DFQATT and CDR2 SNEGSKA (reference sequence).

The chain combines TRBV20-1 with TRBJ2-5; D might be TRBD1 or TRBD2, each matching 5 bases. From germline, CDR1 is DFQATT and CDR2 SNEGSKA (reference sequence). CDR3 length equals 15 residues. V lost 7 bases and J 2 bases, leaving 20 bases between the germline ends. The CDR3 region is CSVPPRGPPQETQYF. CDR3 sequence (DNA): TGCAGTGTTCCCCCCCGGGGCCCACCTCAAGAGACCCAGTACTTC.

There are a few counts of this clonotype. The rearrangement joins TRBV4-2 to TRBJ2-3, with D uncertain. V lost 0 bases and J 6 bases, leaving 10 bases between the germline ends. CDR3 length equals 14 residues. Germline CDR1 reads LGHNA; CDR2 reads YNFKEQ. CDR3 sequence: CASSQDPTTDTQYF. The CDR3 coding sequence is TGTGCCAGCAGCCAAGATCCAACTACCGATACGCAGTATTTT.

This clonotype was seen a handful of times. This sequence joins TRBV11-2 and TRBJ2-1; TRBD2 might be the D (6 bases). This CDR3 contains 12 residues. Germline V lookup: CDR1 SGHAT, CDR2 FQNNGV. Trimming took 2 bases from V and 12 from J, leaving 11 bases between them. CDR3 bases: TGTGCCAGCAGCTTAAATTGGGACTCGCAGTTCTTC. This encodes CASSLNWDSQFF.

This chain links TRBV6-5 with TRBJ1-4; D might be TRBD1 (6 bases). Germline CDR1 MNHEY, CDR2 SVGAGI. Between the trimmed V and J ends, which lost 0 bases and 6 bases, there was a span of 8 bases. CDR3 length equals 14 residues. Written as DNA, the CDR3 is TGTGCCAGCAGTTACTCCGGGGGCTATGAAAAACTGTTTTTT. Residues: CASSYSGGYEKLFF.

The gene calls are TRBV30 and TRBJ2-4; 7 bases fit TRBD1. There are 15 residues in the CDR3. V trimming: 2 bases; J trimming: 6 bases; junction bases outside the gene matches: 10. From germline, CDR1 is GTSNPN and CDR2 SVGIG (reference sequence). CDR3 sequence: CAWSYDRDGGNIQYF. In DNA form, the CDR3 reads TGTGCCTGGAGTTACGACAGGGACGGAGGAAACATTCAGTACTTC.

This clonotype showed up just a few times. As DNA, the CDR3 is TGTGCCAGCAGTTACTCGGCTGATCAGCCCCAGCATTTT. This translates into CASSYSADQPQHF. This chain joins TRBV6-2 or TRBV6-3 and TRBJ1-5; D is unclear. The CDR3 covers 13 residues. Germline V lookup: CDR1 MNHEY, CDR2 SVGEGT. Trimming took 0 bases from V and 5 from J, leaving 5 bases between them.

The J gene is TRBJ2-2, the V gene TRBV2; TRBD2 might be the D (5 bases). Germline CDR1 reads SNHLY; CDR2 reads FYNNEI. The CDR3 runs 12 residues. V lost 7 bases to trimming and J lost 5 bases, with 8 bases between them. CDR3 nucleotide sequence: TGTGCCAGCACCGGGGAAACCGGGGAGCTGTTTTTT. This translates into CASTGETGELFF.

This clonotype was counted between two and nine times. The rearrangement links TRBV4-1 to TRBJ1-2; 8 nucleotides agree with TRBD1. The junction had 10 bases not matched to a gene; V was cut back by 4 bases and J by 6 bases. The CDR3 extends over 15 amino acids. Germline V CDR1 and CDR2: MGHRA, YSYEKL. The CDR3 DNA reads as TGCGCCAGCAGCCGGAAGTTTACAGGGGGTGATGGCTACACCTTC. Translating gives CASSRKFTGGDGYTF.